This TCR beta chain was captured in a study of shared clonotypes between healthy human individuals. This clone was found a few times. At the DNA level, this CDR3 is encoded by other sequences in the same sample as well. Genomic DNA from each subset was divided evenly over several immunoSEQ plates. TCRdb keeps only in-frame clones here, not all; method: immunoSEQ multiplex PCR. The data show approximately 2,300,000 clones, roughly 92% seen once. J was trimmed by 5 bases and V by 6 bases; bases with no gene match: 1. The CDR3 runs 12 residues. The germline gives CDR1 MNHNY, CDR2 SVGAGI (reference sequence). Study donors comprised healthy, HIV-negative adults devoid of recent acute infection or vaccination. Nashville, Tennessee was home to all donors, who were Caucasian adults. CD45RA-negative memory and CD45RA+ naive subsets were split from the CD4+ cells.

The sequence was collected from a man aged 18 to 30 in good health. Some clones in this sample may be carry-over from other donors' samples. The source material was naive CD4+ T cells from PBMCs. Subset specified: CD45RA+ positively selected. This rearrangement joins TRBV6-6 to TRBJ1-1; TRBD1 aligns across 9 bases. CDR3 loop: CASRQGATEAFF. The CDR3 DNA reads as TGTGCCAGCAGACAGGGGGCGACTGAAGCTTTCTTT.